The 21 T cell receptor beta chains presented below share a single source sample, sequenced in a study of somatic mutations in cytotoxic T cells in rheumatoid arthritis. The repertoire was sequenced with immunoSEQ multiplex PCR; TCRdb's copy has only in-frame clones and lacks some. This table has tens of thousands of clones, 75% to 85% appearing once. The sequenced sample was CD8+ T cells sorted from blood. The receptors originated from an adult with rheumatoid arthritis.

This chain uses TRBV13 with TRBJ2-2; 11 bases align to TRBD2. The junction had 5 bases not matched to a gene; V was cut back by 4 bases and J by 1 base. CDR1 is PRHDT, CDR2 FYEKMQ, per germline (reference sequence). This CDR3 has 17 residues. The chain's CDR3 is CASSSELAGENTGELFF. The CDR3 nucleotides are TGTGCCAGCAGCTCCGAACTAGCGGGGGAGAACACCGGGGAGCTGTTTTTT.

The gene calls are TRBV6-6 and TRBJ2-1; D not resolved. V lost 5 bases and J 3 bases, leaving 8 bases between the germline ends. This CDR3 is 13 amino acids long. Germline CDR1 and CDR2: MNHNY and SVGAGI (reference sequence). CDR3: CASSVGDYNEQFF. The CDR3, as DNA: TGTGCCAGCAGTGTTGGAGACTACAATGAGCAGTTCTTC.

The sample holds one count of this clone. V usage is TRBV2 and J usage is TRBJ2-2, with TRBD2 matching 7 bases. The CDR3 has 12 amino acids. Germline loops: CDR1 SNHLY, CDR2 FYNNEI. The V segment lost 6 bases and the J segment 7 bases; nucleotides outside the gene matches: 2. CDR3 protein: CASSGGNGELFF. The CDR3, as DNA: TGTGCCAGCAGCGGGGGGAACGGGGAGCTGTTTTTT.

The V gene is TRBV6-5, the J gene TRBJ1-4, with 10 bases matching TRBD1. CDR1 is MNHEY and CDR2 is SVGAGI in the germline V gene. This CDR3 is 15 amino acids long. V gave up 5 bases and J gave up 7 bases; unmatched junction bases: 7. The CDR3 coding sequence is TGTGCCAGCAGTGGTCCCGGGACAGGGGTTGAAAAACTGTTTTTT. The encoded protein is CASSGPGTGVEKLFF.

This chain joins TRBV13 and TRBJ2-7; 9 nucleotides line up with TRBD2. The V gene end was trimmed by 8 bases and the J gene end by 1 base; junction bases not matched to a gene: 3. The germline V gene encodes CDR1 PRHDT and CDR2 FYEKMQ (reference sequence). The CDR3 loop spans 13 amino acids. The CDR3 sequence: CASRLAASYEQYF. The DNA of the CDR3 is TGTGCCAGCCGACTAGCGGCTTCCTACGAGCAGTACTTC.

CDR3: CASSQAGGAYEQYF. CDR3 sequence (DNA): TGTGCCAGCAGCCAAGCGGGAGGGGCCTACGAGCAGTACTTC. The chain carries TRBV6-5 and TRBJ2-7, with 10 bases fitting TRBD2. Per the germline V gene, CDR1 is MNHEY and CDR2 is SVGAGI. CDR3 length: 14 amino acids. V lost 6 bases to trimming and J lost 2 bases; unmatched junction nucleotides: 4.

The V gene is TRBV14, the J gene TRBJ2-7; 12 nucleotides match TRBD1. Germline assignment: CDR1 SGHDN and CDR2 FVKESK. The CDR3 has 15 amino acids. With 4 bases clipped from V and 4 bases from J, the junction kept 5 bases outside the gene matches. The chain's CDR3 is CASSPPGQGAYEQYF. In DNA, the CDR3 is TGTGCCAGCAGCCCTCCGGGACAGGGGGCTTACGAGCAGTACTTC. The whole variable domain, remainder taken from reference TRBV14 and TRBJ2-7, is EAGVTQFPSHSVIEKGQTVTLRCDPISGHDNLYWYRRVMGKEIKFLLHFVKESKQDESGMPNNRFLAERTGGTYSTLKVQPAELEDSGVYFCASSPPGQGAYEQYFGPGTRLTVT.

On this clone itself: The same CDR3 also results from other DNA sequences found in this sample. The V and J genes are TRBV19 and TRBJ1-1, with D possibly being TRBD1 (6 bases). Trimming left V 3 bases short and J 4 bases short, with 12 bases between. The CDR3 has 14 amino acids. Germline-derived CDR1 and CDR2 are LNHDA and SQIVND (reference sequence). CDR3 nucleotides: TGTGCCAGTAGTATGGGGGGGCAAGGCACTGAAGCTTTCTTT. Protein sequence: CASSMGGQGTEAFF.

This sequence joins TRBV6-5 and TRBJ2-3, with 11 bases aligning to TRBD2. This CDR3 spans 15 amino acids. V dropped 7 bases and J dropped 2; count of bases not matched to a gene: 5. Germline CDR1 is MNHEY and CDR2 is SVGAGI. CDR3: CASTGTSGTTDTQYF. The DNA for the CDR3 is TGTGCCAGCACAGGGACTAGCGGAACCACAGATACGCAGTATTTT.

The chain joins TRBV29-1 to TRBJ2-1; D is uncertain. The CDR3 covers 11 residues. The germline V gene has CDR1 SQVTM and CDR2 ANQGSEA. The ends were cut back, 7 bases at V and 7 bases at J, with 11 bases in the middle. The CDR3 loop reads CSAKYRNEQFF. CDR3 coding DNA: TGCAGCGCCAAATATCGGAATGAGCAGTTCTTC.

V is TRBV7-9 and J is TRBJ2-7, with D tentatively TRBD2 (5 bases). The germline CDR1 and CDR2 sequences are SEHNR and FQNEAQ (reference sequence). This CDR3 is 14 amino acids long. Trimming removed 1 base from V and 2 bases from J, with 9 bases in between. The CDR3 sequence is CASSLVDGAYEQYF. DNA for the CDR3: TGTGCCAGCAGCTTAGTCGACGGGGCCTACGAGCAGTACTTC.

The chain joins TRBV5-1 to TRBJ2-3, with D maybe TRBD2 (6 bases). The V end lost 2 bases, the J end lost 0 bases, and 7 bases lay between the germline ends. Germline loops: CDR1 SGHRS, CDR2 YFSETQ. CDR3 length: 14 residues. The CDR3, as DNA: TGCGCCAGCAGCTTTGGGACTAGCACAGATACGCAGTATTTT. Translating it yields CASSFGTSTDTQYF.

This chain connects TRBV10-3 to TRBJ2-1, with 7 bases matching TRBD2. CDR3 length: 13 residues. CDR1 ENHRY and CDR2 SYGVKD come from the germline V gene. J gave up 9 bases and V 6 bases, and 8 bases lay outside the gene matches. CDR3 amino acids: CAIRTLASGEQFF. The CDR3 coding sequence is TGTGCCATCAGAACACTAGCGTCGGGTGAGCAGTTCTTC.

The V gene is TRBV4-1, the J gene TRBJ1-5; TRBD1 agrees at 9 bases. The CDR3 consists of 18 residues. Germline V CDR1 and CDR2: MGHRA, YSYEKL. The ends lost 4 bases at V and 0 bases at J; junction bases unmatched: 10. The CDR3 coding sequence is TGCGCCAGCAGCCCTCAGGGGACAGGGAGGTATAGCAATCAGCCCCAGCATTTT. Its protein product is CASSPQGTGRYSNQPQHF.

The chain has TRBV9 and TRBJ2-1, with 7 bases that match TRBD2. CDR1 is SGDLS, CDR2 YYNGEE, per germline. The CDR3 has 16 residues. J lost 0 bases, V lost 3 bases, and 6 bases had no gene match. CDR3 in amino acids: CASSGGTTFSYNEQFF. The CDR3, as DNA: TGTGCCAGCAGCGGCGGGACTACCTTCTCCTACAATGAGCAGTTCTTC.

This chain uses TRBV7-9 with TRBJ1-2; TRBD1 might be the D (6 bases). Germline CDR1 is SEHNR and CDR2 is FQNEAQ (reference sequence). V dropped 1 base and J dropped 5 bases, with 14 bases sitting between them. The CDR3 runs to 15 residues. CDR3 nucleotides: TGTGCCAGCAGCTTAGGGGGCAGGGGAAAGTATGGCTACACCTTC. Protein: CASSLGGRGKYGYTF.

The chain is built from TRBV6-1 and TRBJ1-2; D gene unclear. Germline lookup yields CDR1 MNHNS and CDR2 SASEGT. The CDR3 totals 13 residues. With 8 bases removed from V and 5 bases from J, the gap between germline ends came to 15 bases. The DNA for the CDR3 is TGTGCCAGCGGTGGACTCCGGGTTTATGGCTACACCTTC. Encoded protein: CASGGLRVYGYTF.

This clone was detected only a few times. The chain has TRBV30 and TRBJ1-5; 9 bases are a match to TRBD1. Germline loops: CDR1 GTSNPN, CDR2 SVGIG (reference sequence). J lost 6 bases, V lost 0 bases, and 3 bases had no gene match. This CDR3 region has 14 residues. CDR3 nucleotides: TGTGCCTGGAGTGTAGGACAGGGGTCTCAGCCCCAGCATTTT. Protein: CAWSVGQGSQPQHF.

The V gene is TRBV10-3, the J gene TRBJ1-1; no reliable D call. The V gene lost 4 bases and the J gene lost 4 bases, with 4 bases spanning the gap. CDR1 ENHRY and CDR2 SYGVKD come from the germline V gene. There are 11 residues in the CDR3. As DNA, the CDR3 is TGTGCCATCAGTGGAGGCACTGAAGCTTTCTTT. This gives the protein CAISGGTEAFF.

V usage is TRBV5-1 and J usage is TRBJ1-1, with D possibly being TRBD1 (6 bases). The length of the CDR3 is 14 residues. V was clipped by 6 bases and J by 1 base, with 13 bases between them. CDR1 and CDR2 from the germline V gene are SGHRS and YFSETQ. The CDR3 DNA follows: TGCGCCAGCACCCCAGGGACACCGAACACTGAAGCTTTCTTT. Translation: CASTPGTPNTEAFF.

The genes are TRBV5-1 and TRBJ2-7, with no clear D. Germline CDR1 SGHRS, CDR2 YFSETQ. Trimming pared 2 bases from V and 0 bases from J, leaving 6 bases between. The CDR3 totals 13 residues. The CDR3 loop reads CASSFDGSYEQYF. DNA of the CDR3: TGCGCCAGCAGCTTCGACGGCTCCTACGAGCAGTACTTC.